The source of this TCR beta chain is a study of beta chain features in type 1 diabetes. Study findings and constraints: With patients and controls alike, PCR might favor shorter templates to an equal degree.

The sequenced template was cDNA made from the entire isolated RNA. Some clones are missing from TCRdb's copy, which holds only in-frame ones; the method was immunoSEQ multiplex PCR. The sample has 150,000 to 200,000 clones, about 13% seen once. The CDR3 is made up of 15 amino acids. Germline V gives CDR1 SGHTA, CDR2 FQGNSA. V was shortened by 4 bases and J by 0 bases, with 11 bases between the two germline ends. The table lists this clone with many counts. Its antigen remains unidentified. This receptor was identified in a woman aged 18-29 years in good health. This chain uses TRBV7-2 with TRBJ2-3; the D gene is possibly TRBD1 (5 bases). Sequencing input: central memory CD4+ T cells from blood. CDR3 sequence reads: CASSSGYLSTDTQYF. CDR3 bases: TGTGCCAGCAGCTCAGGGTATCTGAGCACAGATACGCAGTATTTT.